Presented here are 32 T cell receptor beta chains from one specimen sequenced in a study of shared clonotypes between healthy human individuals. Naivety among CD8 cells was defined by CD45RO negativity and positive CCR7 selection, thereby excluding terminally differentiated effector memory CD45RA+ cells. Generated by immunoSEQ multiplex PCR, the TCRdb table keeps only in-frame clones and is missing some. The table records 450,000 to 700,000 clones, just under 97% of them present only once. The material sequenced was naive CD8+ T cells sorted from blood. These receptors were taken from a woman aged 25 to 39 in good health.

The chain links TRBV11-1 to TRBJ2-7; possibly TRBD1 for D (5 bases). This CDR3 has 17 residues. Germline V lookup: CDR1 SGHAT, CDR2 FQDESV (reference sequence). The V and J ends lost 5 bases and 0 bases respectively, with 20 bases between them. The CDR3 DNA reads TGTGCCAGCAGCCCCTTCCCCGCCAGGGCCCTCTCCTACGAGCAGTACTTC. It encodes CASSPFPARALSYEQYF.

This chain uses TRBV4-1 with TRBJ2-6; no clear D gene. The CDR3 runs to 19 residues. Trimming shortened V by 1 base and J by 2 bases, and 18 bases separated the two germline ends. CDR1 is MGHRA and CDR2 is YSYEKL in the germline V gene. The CDR3 protein is CASSQVFSRHGTGANVLTF. For the CDR3, the DNA is TGCGCCAGCAGCCAAGTTTTCAGTCGGCACGGTACTGGGGCCAACGTCCTGACTTTC.

The V call is TRBV6-5, the J call TRBJ2-1; D is unresolved. This CDR3 is 15 amino acids long. V shed 5 bases and J shed 1 base, with 12 bases lying between them. The germline V gene has CDR1 MNHEY and CDR2 SVGAGI. Written as DNA, the CDR3 is TGTGCCAGCAGTCCGGCTAGGTTGTCCTACAATGAGCAGTTCTTC. This translates into CASSPARLSYNEQFF.

The V call is TRBV6-5, the J call TRBJ1-1; D perhaps matches TRBD1 (6 bases). Trimming removed 7 bases at V and 1 base at J, with 16 bases between. The CDR3 has 15 residues. Germline V lookup: CDR1 MNHEY, CDR2 SVGAGI. DNA of the CDR3: TGTGCCAGCACCTCCCAACAGGGTAGGAACACTGAAGCTTTCTTT. Translated, it gives CASTSQQGRNTEAFF.

The count of this clone is one. The chain joins TRBV5-1 to TRBJ1-1; D is unresolved. The germline gives CDR1 SGHRS, CDR2 YFSETQ. CDR3 length: 15 residues. The V and J ends lost 0 bases and 1 base respectively, with 10 bases between them. The CDR3 is CASSLEIRPNTEAFF. The CDR3 nucleotides read TGCGCCAGCAGCTTGGAAATAAGGCCGAACACTGAAGCTTTCTTT.

The V call is TRBV9, the J call TRBJ1-5; D is unclear. Germline V gene sequence: CDR1 SGDLS, CDR2 YYNGEE. The CDR3 extends over 14 amino acids. V shed 0 bases and J shed 6 bases, with 10 bases lying between them. The CDR3 nucleotides are TGTGCCAGCAGCGTAGAAGGATCGAGTCAGCCCCAGCATTTT. Its protein is CASSVEGSSQPQHF.

The chain employs TRBV6-1 and TRBJ2-1; unclear D gene. The CDR3 has 10 amino acids. CDR1 and CDR2 from the germline V gene are MNHNS and SASEGT. V lost 5 bases, J lost 5 bases, and 1 base lay in between. The CDR3 DNA follows: TGTGCCAGCAGTAACAATGAGCAGTTCTTC. Protein product: CASSNNEQFF.

The V call is TRBV19, the J call TRBJ2-7; D might be TRBD2 (6 bases). Germline CDR1 reads LNHDA; CDR2 reads SQIVND (reference sequence). This CDR3 is 15 amino acids long. V lost 3 bases and J 3 bases, leaving 15 bases between the germline ends. The DNA for the CDR3 is TGTGCCAGTAGTATTGAGGCGGGAATCCTCTACGAGCAGTACTTC. Its translation is CASSIEAGILYEQYF. The full variable domain, rest sourced from reference TRBV19 and TRBJ2-7, is DGGITQSPKYLFRKEGQNVTLSCEQNLNHDAMYWYRQDPGQGLRLIYYSQIVNDFQKGDIAEGYSVSREKKESFPLTVTSAQKNPTAFYLCASSIEAGILYEQYFGPGTRLTVT.

The chain uses TRBV11-2 and TRBJ2-1, with 11 nucleotides matching TRBD2. J lost 7 bases, V lost 7 bases, and 6 bases had no gene match. This CDR3 comprises 14 residues. Germline assignment: CDR1 SGHAT and CDR2 FQNNGV. The CDR3 loop is CASTLLAGGNEQFF. The CDR3 region has the DNA TGTGCCAGCACCCTGTTAGCGGGAGGGAATGAGCAGTTCTTC.

The rearrangement uses TRBV9 and TRBJ2-1; tentative D call: TRBD2 (7 bases). This CDR3 has 15 amino acids. The V and J ends lost 0 bases and 9 bases respectively, with 16 bases between them. Germline loops: CDR1 SGDLS, CDR2 YYNGEE. CDR3 sequence (DNA): TGTGCCAGCAGCGTAGCTGGGGGGGGCCCTCTTGAGCAGTTCTTC. It translates to CASSVAGGGPLEQFF.

The J gene is TRBJ2-3, the V gene TRBV27; TRBD2 might be the D (5 bases). The CDR3 is 16 amino acids. The V and J ends lost 5 bases and 2 bases respectively, with 17 bases between them. Germline V CDR1 and CDR2: MNHEY, SMNVEV (reference sequence). Written as DNA, the CDR3 is TGTGCCAGCAGTCCCCAGGAGGAGCTCTTCACAGATACGCAGTATTTT. Amino acid sequence: CASSPQEELFTDTQYF.

J is TRBJ1-5 and V is TRBV7-9, with D possibly matching TRBD1 (5 bases). Germline loops: CDR1 SEHNR, CDR2 FQNEAQ (reference sequence). V dropped 0 bases and J dropped 5 bases, with 8 bases sitting between them. This CDR3 is built from 14 residues. This CDR3 is CASSLAGGDQPQHF. The CDR3 coding sequence is TGTGCCAGCAGCTTAGCGGGGGGGGATCAGCCCCAGCATTTT.

This clone came up once. The V gene is TRBV7-6, the J gene TRBJ2-7, with 8 bases lining up with TRBD2. V dropped 1 base and J dropped 5; count of bases not matched to a gene: 7. CDR3 size: 15 residues. The germline V gene has CDR1 SGHVS and CDR2 FNYEAQ. The CDR3 loop reads CASSLGAGVYHEQYF. The CDR3, as DNA: TGTGCCAGCAGCTTAGGAGCGGGAGTCTACCACGAGCAGTACTTC.

The chain couples TRBV19 to TRBJ1-1, with D maybe TRBD1 (6 bases). Trimming left V 0 bases short and J 5 bases short, with 19 bases between. CDR1 and CDR2 (germline): LNHDA, SQIVND (reference sequence). This CDR3 contains 17 residues. The CDR3 DNA is TGTGCCAGTAGTATAGACGGGGACACCGGGCGTTATACTGAAGCTTTCTTT. Amino acids: CASSIDGDTGRYTEAFF. The whole variable domain, filled in from reference TRBV19 and TRBJ1-1, reads DGGITQSPKYLFRKEGQNVTLSCEQNLNHDAMYWYRQDPGQGLRLIYYSQIVNDFQKGDIAEGYSVSREKKESFPLTVTSAQKNPTAFYLCASSIDGDTGRYTEAFFGQGTRLTVV.

The V and J genes are TRBV6-6 and TRBJ1-1; the D gene is possibly TRBD1 (5 bases). V lost 0 bases, J lost 5 bases, and 13 bases lay in between. Germline loops: CDR1 MNHNY, CDR2 SVGAGI (reference sequence). The CDR3 has 15 residues. The CDR3: CASSYSLARGTEAFF. The CDR3 DNA follows: TGTGCCAGCAGTTACTCGTTGGCTCGGGGGACTGAAGCTTTCTTT.

V is TRBV10-2 and J is TRBJ2-3, with a tentative D call TRBD1 (5 bases). Germline values: CDR1 WSHSY, CDR2 SAAADI. The germline V and J ends were trimmed by 7 bases and 1 base, with 15 bases remaining between them. This CDR3 contains 15 residues. The DNA for the CDR3 is TGCGCCAGCAACACTGACAGCGTACGCACAGATACGCAGTATTTT. It yields the protein CASNTDSVRTDTQYF.

The chain joins TRBV5-1 to TRBJ1-1; the D is unclear. V shed 0 bases and J shed 1 base, with 10 bases lying between them. CDR3 length equals 15 residues. CDR1 is SGHRS and CDR2 is YFSETQ in the germline V gene. CDR3 DNA: TGCGCCAGCAGCTTGGACTCCTCATGGAACACTGAAGCTTTCTTT. It specifies CASSLDSSWNTEAFF.

V and J are TRBV27 and TRBJ2-1; no reliable D call. The CDR3 spans 16 residues. Trimming removed 1 base from V and 2 bases from J, with 12 bases in between. Germline V gene lookup returns CDR1 MNHEY and CDR2 SMNVEV (reference sequence). The CDR3 DNA is TGTGCCAGCAGTTTATTTTACCGCCAGACCTACAATGAGCAGTTCTTC. Its protein is CASSLFYRQTYNEQFF.

This rearrangement joins TRBV7-9 to TRBJ2-7, with 7 bases fitting TRBD2. CDR1 and CDR2 (germline): SEHNR, FQNEAQ (reference sequence). CDR3 length: 14 residues. V was clipped by 5 bases and J by 4 bases; unmatched bases: 8. DNA for the CDR3: TGTGCCAGCAGCCCCGGGACTACTGAATACGAGCAGTACTTC. Its protein product is CASSPGTTEYEQYF.

This rearrangement joins TRBV30 to TRBJ1-2; maybe TRBD1 (5 bases). There are 13 residues in the CDR3. Germline V lookup: CDR1 GTSNPN, CDR2 SVGIG (reference sequence). Trimming removed 2 bases from V and 4 bases from J, with 11 bases in between. The CDR3 loop reads CAWSLDTSYGYTF. The CDR3 DNA reads as TGTGCCTGGAGTCTGGACACCTCCTATGGCTACACCTTC.

The V and J genes are TRBV28 and TRBJ2-7; 9 positions agree with TRBD1. Germline V gene sequence: CDR1 MDHEN, CDR2 SYDVKM. The V gene end was trimmed by 7 bases and the J gene end by 4 bases; junction bases not matched to a gene: 8. This CDR3 contains 14 residues. CDR3: CASIRTGEYYEQYF. The CDR3 DNA reads TGTGCCAGCATCCGGACAGGGGAATATTACGAGCAGTACTTC.

The chain uses TRBV7-2 and TRBJ2-7, with D possibly TRBD2 on 6 matching bases. The ends were cut back, 1 base at V and 2 bases at J, with 18 bases in the middle. CDR3 length: 17 amino acids. Germline assignment: CDR1 SGHTA and CDR2 FQGNSA. Here the CDR3 reads CASSLVVGGRNPYEQYF. As DNA, the CDR3 is TGTGCCAGCAGCTTAGTAGTAGGAGGGAGAAATCCCTACGAGCAGTACTTC.

This clone was found once. The rearrangement uses TRBV2 and TRBJ1-2; 7 positions match TRBD1. Germline CDR1 and CDR2: SNHLY and FYNNEI. Losses at the gene ends were 1 base for V and 4 bases for J; bases not matched to a gene: 12. The CDR3 contains 17 residues. The CDR3 reads CASSEVGDPDRAYGYTF. CDR3 sequence (DNA): TGTGCCAGCAGTGAAGTGGGGGATCCTGACAGGGCCTATGGCTACACCTTC.

The rearrangement links TRBV19 to TRBJ1-1, with D possibly being TRBD1 (5 bases). CDR3 length: 13 residues. V was pared by 4 bases and J by 7 bases, with 13 bases between. Germline CDR1 is LNHDA and CDR2 is SQIVND (reference sequence). DNA for the CDR3: TGTGCCAGTAGTACCCGGGGGTATAGTGAAGCTTTCTTT. Its protein is CASSTRGYSEAFF.

In its sample, this clone was seen once. V gene TRBV13 combines with J gene TRBJ1-4; no clear D. Germline V gene data show CDR1 as PRHDT and CDR2 as FYEKMQ (reference sequence). The CDR3 is made up of 13 amino acids. Trimming removed 2 bases at V and 5 bases at J, with 6 bases between. For the CDR3, the DNA is TGTGCCAGCAGCTTACGTGGGAATGAAAAACTGTTTTTT. Amino acid sequence: CASSLRGNEKLFF.

The chain uses TRBV5-4 and TRBJ2-5; D might be TRBD1 (6 bases). V lost 5 bases and J lost 5, with 13 bases in between. CDR1 is SGHNT and CDR2 is YYREEE in the germline V gene (reference sequence). This CDR3 is built from 13 residues. Written as DNA, the CDR3 is TGTGCCAGCAGATCAGGGGTCAGTGAGACCCAGTACTTC. This codes for CASRSGVSETQYF.

V usage is TRBV25-1 and J usage is TRBJ2-1; possible D gene TRBD1, 6 bases. The CDR3 consists of 16 residues. V gave up 4 bases and J gave up 2 bases, with 15 bases separating them. Germline assignment: CDR1 MGHDK and CDR2 SYGVNS. The CDR3 here is CASSGTPGQPYNEQFF. The DNA of the CDR3 is TGTGCCAGCAGTGGGACGCCGGGACAACCCTACAATGAGCAGTTCTTC.

This clone was found a few times. The chain has TRBV7-9 and TRBJ2-7; D is uncertain. The CDR3 length is 11 residues. Germline values: CDR1 SEHNR, CDR2 FQNEAQ (reference sequence). The V end lost 5 bases, the J end lost 3 bases, and 5 bases lay between the germline ends. CDR3: CASSQRYEQYF. In DNA, the CDR3 is TGTGCCAGCAGCCAGCGCTACGAGCAGTACTTC.

The gene calls are TRBV13 and TRBJ2-7, with D possibly being TRBD1 (5 bases). Deletions cut 3 bases from V and 6 bases from J, with 15 bases between. The CDR3 covers 14 residues. The germline CDR1 and CDR2 sequences are PRHDT and FYEKMQ (reference sequence). The CDR3 spells CASSFGQGRVEQYF. Written as DNA, the CDR3 is TGTGCCAGCAGCTTTGGGCAGGGAAGAGTCGAGCAGTACTTC.

This clone has just one count. The chain employs TRBV13 and TRBJ2-7, with 11 bases identical to TRBD2. The CDR3 has 15 amino acids. Germline V CDR1 and CDR2: PRHDT, FYEKMQ (reference sequence). Trimming took 3 bases from V and 1 from J; bases not matched to a gene: 2. In DNA, the CDR3 is TGTGCCAGCAGCTTGGGACTAGCGGATTCCTACGAGCAGTACTTC. Its translation is CASSLGLADSYEQYF.

This rearrangement joins TRBV5-5 to TRBJ2-7, with a weak D call TRBD2 (5 bases). Trimming removed 3 bases at V and 0 bases at J, with 10 bases between. Germline CDR1 and CDR2: SGHKS and YYEKEE (reference sequence). The CDR3 has 14 residues. The CDR3 DNA reads as TGTGCCAGCAGCTCGGACGCGGGCTCCTACGAGCAGTACTTC. Amino acids: CASSSDAGSYEQYF.

The CDR3 loop is CASSPIPGQNYGYTF. CDR3 nucleotides: TGTGCCAGCAGCCCCATCCCGGGACAGAACTATGGCTACACCTTC. The J gene is TRBJ1-2, the V gene TRBV11-2; TRBD1 matches 7 bases. V shed 5 bases and J 2 bases; nucleotides not matched to a gene: 8. CDR1 and CDR2 from the germline V gene are SGHAT and FQNNGV. There are 15 residues in the CDR3.